A single sample gave rise to the 21 T cell receptor beta chains below, sequenced in a study of T-cell memory formation after mild COVID-19. In TCRdb, the 5' RACE reads were re-called with MiXCR into one record per CDR3 protein. The sample shows 250,000 to 300,000 distinct CDR3 sequences, roughly 17% of them seen only once. Sequenced sample: PBMCs or a T cell subset sorted from them (not recorded which). These receptors were taken from a man aged 18 to 29 who had mild COVID-19 (a few samples of this study predate the infection). Cell type and time point are not known.

This clonotype was counted only a few times. J is TRBJ1-1 and V is TRBV4-3; the D is unclear. Germline CDR1 LGHNA, CDR2 YSLEER. The CDR3 is made up of 15 amino acids. V shed 0 bases and J shed 4 bases, with 12 bases lying between them. CDR3 protein: CASSQDGYSLTEAFF. CDR3 in DNA: TGCGCCAGCAGCCAAGATGGTTACAGTCTCACTGAAGCTTTCTTT.

This clonotype was detected a few times. The CDR3, as DNA: TGTGCCAGCAGTGAACAAGGAGGCTACACCTTC. Protein: CASSEQGGYTF. The chain carries TRBV25-1 and TRBJ1-2, with D hard to call. The germline CDR1 and CDR2 sequences are MGHDK and SYGVNS. The CDR3 length is 11 residues. V was cut by 2 bases and J by 8 bases, with 6 bases left in between.

J is TRBJ2-5 and V is TRBV6-2 or TRBV6-3; 12 nucleotides match TRBD2. The CDR3 extends over 15 amino acids. From germline, CDR1 is MNHEY and CDR2 SVGEGT. V shed 5 bases, J shed 5 bases, and the junction held 6 bases outside the gene matches. CDR3 coding DNA: TGTGCCAGCAGTCAACTAGCGGGGGGCGAGGAGACCCAGTACTTC. Its protein is CASSQLAGGEETQYF.

This clonotype was detected a few times. V usage is TRBV6-1 and J usage is TRBJ1-1; D not certain. Germline V gene data show CDR1 as MNHNS and CDR2 as SASEGT. Trimming removed 6 bases from V and 5 bases from J, with 13 bases in between. CDR3 length equals 13 residues. The CDR3 nucleotides read TGTGCCAGCAGGGCGGAACCTCAGACTGAAGCTTTCTTT. Amino acids: CASRAEPQTEAFF.

This clonotype occurred once. The chain couples TRBV3-1 to TRBJ2-7, with 8 bases identical to TRBD2. The germline V gene encodes CDR1 LGHDT and CDR2 YNNKEL (reference sequence). This CDR3 region has 15 residues. With 3 bases clipped from V and 6 bases from J, the junction kept 10 bases outside the gene matches. CDR3 nucleotide sequence: TGTGCCAGCAGCCAGACCGGGACTAGGGCTTCCGAGCAGTACTTC. Its protein product is CASSQTGTRASEQYF.

CDR3 coding DNA: TGTGCCAGCAGTTGGGGGGGAGCGAACACTGAAGCTTTCTTT. This translates into CASSWGGANTEAFF. This chain joins TRBV27 and TRBJ1-1; D is possibly TRBD1 (5 bases). CDR1 MNHEY and CDR2 SMNVEV come from the germline V gene (reference sequence). This CDR3 region has 14 residues. The germline V and J ends were trimmed by 4 bases and 1 base, with 10 bases remaining between them.

This clonotype has only a few counts. The J gene is TRBJ2-7, the V gene TRBV6-2 or TRBV6-3; 9 positions match TRBD1. The CDR3 is 15 amino acids. Germline assignment: CDR1 MNHEY and CDR2 SVGEGT. Trimming removed 7 bases from V and 1 base from J; junction bases left unmatched: 8. CDR3 bases: TGTGCCAGCATATCCCGGACAGGGGCGTCCTACGAGCAGTACTTC. Translated: CASISRTGASYEQYF.

The chain is built from TRBV29-1 and TRBJ2-5, with D possibly being TRBD2 (6 bases). Germline lookup yields CDR1 SQVTM and CDR2 ANQGSEA. CDR3 length: 14 residues. Trimming pared 3 bases from V and 4 bases from J, leaving 15 bases between. CDR3 in amino acids: CSVEEGWRGETQYF. As DNA, the CDR3 is TGCAGCGTTGAGGAGGGATGGAGGGGAGAGACCCAGTACTTC.

This clonotype was counted between two and nine times. The chain links TRBV29-1 to TRBJ1-2, with D unclear. Trimming took 3 bases from V and 8 from J, leaving 19 bases between them. There are 14 residues in the CDR3. Germline V gives CDR1 SQVTM, CDR2 ANQGSEA. The CDR3 is CSVDLWISAGGYTF. CDR3 nucleotide sequence: TGCAGCGTTGATCTCTGGATATCGGCTGGCGGCTACACCTTC. Combining the CDR3 with reference TRBV29-1 and TRBJ1-2 gives the whole variable domain SAVISQKPSRDICQRGTSLTIQCQVDSQVTMMFWYRQQPGQSLTLIATANQGSEATYESGFVIDKFPISRPNLTFSTLTVSNMSPEDSSIYLCSVDLWISAGGYTFGSGTRLTVV.

The V gene is TRBV28, the J gene TRBJ1-1, with D unresolved. CDR3 length equals 15 residues. V was pared by 5 bases and J by 2 bases, with 15 bases between. Looked up from germline, CDR1 is MDHEN and CDR2 is SYDVKM. Here the CDR3 DNA reads TGTGCCAGCAGTCCCGCGCCCCAGTCAAACACTGAAGCTTTCTTT. Translation: CASSPAPQSNTEAFF.

The rearrangement uses TRBV5-5 and TRBJ2-5, with TRBD2 matching over 8 bases. The germline V gene has CDR1 SGHKS and CDR2 YYEKEE (reference sequence). The junction had 7 bases not matched to a gene; V was cut back by 5 bases and J by 4 bases. The CDR3 runs 14 residues. CDR3 in amino acids: CASRSRGGLETQYF. The CDR3 region has the DNA TGTGCCAGCAGGTCTCGGGGGGGCCTAGAGACCCAGTACTTC.

This clonotype was seen more than once but under ten times. The V gene is TRBV14, the J gene TRBJ2-7; possibly TRBD1 for D (6 bases). The V end was cut by 1 base, the J end by 4 bases, with 14 bases between. The CDR3 is made up of 15 amino acids. Germline CDR1 is SGHDN and CDR2 is FVKESK. The CDR3 DNA is TGTGCCAGCAGCCAAGGGGTGAGGGGGAAATACGAGCAGTACGTC. It specifies CASSQGVRGKYEQYV.

On this clonotype itself: Being one base from a much bigger clone, this may be a read error. V and J are TRBV6-2 or TRBV6-3 and TRBJ1-1, with D unclear. V lost 5 bases and J lost 1, with 5 bases in between. This CDR3 is 12 amino acids long. The V gene's germline CDR1 is MNHEY and CDR2 SVGEGT. CDR3: CASSMRNTEAFF. In nucleotides, the CDR3 is TGTGCCAGCAGTATGAGGAACACTGAAGCTTTCTTT.

As DNA, the CDR3 is TGTGCCTGGAGTTCGGGAGCGAAAGATGCCTCCGAGCAGTACTTC. Translated: CAWSSGAKDASEQYF. This chain joins TRBV30 and TRBJ2-7; D might be TRBD2 (6 bases). CDR3 length equals 15 residues. Germline assignment: CDR1 GTSNPN and CDR2 SVGIG (reference sequence). V was shortened by 2 bases and J by 6 bases, with 20 bases between the two germline ends.

This sequence joins TRBV20-1 and TRBJ2-7; D is possibly TRBD1 or TRBD2 (6 bases each). V lost 2 bases and J 5 bases, leaving 13 bases between the germline ends. The V gene's germline CDR1 is DFQATT and CDR2 SNEGSKA (reference sequence). The CDR3 sequence is 13 residues long. The chain's CDR3 is CSARLGAGNEQYF. The CDR3 nucleotides are TGCAGTGCTAGATTGGGGGCGGGGAACGAGCAGTACTTC.

This clonotype was found a few times. The chain employs TRBV6-1 and TRBJ2-7; D is unclear. V lost 6 bases to trimming and J lost 2 bases, with 14 bases between them. Germline V CDR1 and CDR2: MNHNS, SASEGT. This CDR3 is 14 amino acids long. The CDR3 coding sequence is TGTGCCAGCAGACGGAGCGTGGATGCCTACGAGCAGTACTTC. Its translation is CASRRSVDAYEQYF.

This clonotype occurred many times. This chain links TRBV9 with TRBJ2-3; 7 bases line up with TRBD1. CDR3 length: 14 amino acids. V was pared by 5 bases and J by 2 bases, with 5 bases of the junction left unmatched. Germline V lookup: CDR1 SGDLS, CDR2 YYNGEE. The DNA for the CDR3 is TGTGCCAGCAGTTTGGACAGGAACACAGATACGCAGTATTTT. Its translation is CASSLDRNTDTQYF.

V gene TRBV7-9 combines with J gene TRBJ1-1; D ambiguous. V lost 0 bases, J lost 6 bases, and 5 bases lay in between. The CDR3 sequence is 12 residues long. Germline V gene lookup returns CDR1 SEHNR and CDR2 FQNEAQ (reference sequence). CDR3 nucleotides: TGTGCCAGCAGCTTAGCCGGGCCTGAAGCTTTCTTT. Translated, it gives CASSLAGPEAFF.

This clonotype was detected only a few times. The chain links TRBV28 to TRBJ2-2, with D maybe TRBD1 (6 bases). The CDR3 extends over 15 amino acids. CDR1 is MDHEN, CDR2 SYDVKM, per germline. The ends were cut back, 2 bases at V and 4 bases at J, with 11 bases in the middle. The CDR3 DNA reads TGTGCCAGCAGTTTAAAATACAGGGTCACCGGGGAGCTGTTTTTT. Translation: CASSLKYRVTGELFF.

CDR3 sequence reads: CASSFDQVTHHF. The CDR3 nucleotides read TGTGCCAGCAGTTTCGATCAGGTAACCCACCACTTT. This sequence joins TRBV12-3 or TRBV12-4 and TRBJ1-6; D not resolved. V dropped 3 bases and J dropped 18 bases, with 15 bases sitting between them. The CDR3 consists of 12 residues.

The chain combines TRBV29-1 with TRBJ1-2; TRBD1 agrees at 7 bases. Germline V lookup: CDR1 SQVTM, CDR2 ANQGSEA. The V and J ends lost 3 bases and 5 bases, in that order; junction bases with no gene match: 6. The CDR3 extends over 13 amino acids. The CDR3 region has the DNA TGCAGCGTTGACCCCCAGGGGGGGTATGGCTACACCTTC. Protein: CSVDPQGGYGYTF.